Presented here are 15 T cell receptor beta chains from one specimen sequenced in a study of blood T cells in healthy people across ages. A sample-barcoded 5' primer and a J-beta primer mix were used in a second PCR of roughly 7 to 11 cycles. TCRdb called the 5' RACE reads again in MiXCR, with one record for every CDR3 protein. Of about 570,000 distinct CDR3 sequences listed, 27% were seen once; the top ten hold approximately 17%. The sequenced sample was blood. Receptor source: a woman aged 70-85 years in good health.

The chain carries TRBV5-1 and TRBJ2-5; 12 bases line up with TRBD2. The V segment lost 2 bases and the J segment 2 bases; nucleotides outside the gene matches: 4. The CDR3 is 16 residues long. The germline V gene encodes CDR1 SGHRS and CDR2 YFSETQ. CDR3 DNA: TGCGCCAGCAGCTTCATACTAGCGGGGGGTCAAGAGACCCAGTACTTC. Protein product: CASSFILAGGQETQYF. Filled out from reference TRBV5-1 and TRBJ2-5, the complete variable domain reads KAGVTQTPRYLIKTRGQQVTLSCSPISGHRSVSWYQQTPGQGLQFLFEYFSETQRNKGNFPGRFSGRQFSNSRSEMNVSTLELGDSALYLCASSFILAGGQETQYFGPGTRLLVL.

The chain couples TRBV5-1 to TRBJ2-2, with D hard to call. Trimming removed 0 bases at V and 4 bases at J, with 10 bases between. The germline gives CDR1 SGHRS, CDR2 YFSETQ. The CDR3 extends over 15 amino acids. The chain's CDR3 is CASSLGQLSTGELFF. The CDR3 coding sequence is TGCGCCAGCAGCTTGGGGCAGCTTAGCACCGGGGAGCTGTTTTTT.

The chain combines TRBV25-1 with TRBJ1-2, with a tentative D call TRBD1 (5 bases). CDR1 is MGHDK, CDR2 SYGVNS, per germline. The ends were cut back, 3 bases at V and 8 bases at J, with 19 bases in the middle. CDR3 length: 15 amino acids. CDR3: CASSEVSRLGRGYTF. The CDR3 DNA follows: TGTGCCAGCAGTGAGGTGTCACGGTTGGGGCGCGGCTACACCTTC.

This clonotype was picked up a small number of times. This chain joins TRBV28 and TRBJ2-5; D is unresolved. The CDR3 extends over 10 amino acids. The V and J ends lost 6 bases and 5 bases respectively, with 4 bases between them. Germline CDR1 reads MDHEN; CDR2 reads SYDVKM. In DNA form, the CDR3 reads TGTGCCAGCAGAGCGGAGACCCAGTACTTC. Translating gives CASRAETQYF.

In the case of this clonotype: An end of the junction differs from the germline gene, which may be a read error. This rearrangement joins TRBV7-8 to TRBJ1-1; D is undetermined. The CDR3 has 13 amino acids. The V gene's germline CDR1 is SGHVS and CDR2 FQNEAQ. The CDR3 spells CASSSSQNAEAFF. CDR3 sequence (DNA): TGTGCCAGCAGCTCGTCCCAGAACGCTGAAGCTTTCTTT.

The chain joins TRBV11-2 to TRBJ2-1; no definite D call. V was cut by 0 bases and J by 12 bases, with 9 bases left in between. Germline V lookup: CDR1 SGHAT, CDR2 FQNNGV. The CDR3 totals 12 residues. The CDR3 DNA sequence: TGTGCCAGCAGCTTAGAGGCCCGTGGGCAGTTCTTC. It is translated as CASSLEARGQFF.

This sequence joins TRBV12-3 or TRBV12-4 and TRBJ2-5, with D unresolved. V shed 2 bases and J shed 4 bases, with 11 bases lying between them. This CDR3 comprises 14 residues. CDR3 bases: TGTGCCAGCAGTTTATGGTCAAGGATAGAGACCCAGTACTTC. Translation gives CASSLWSRIETQYF.

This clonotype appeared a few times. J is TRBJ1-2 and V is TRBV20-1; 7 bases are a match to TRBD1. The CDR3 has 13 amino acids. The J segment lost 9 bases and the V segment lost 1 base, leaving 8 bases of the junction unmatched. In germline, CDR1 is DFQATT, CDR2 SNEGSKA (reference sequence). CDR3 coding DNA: TGCAGTGCTAGAGTTAGGGACAGTTTCCGCTACACCTTC. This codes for CSARVRDSFRYTF.

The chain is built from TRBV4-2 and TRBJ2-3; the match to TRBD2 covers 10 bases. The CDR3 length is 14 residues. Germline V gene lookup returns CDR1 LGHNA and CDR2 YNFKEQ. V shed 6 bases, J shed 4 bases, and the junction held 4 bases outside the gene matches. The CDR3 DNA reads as TGTGCCAGCAGAGCGGGGGGGCTGTCAGATACGCAGTATTTT. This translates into CASRAGGLSDTQYF.

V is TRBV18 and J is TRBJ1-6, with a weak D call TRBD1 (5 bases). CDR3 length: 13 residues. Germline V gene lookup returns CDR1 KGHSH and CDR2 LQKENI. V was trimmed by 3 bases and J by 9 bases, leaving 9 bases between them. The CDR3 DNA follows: TGTGCCAGCTCACCTCCCGGGGGTTCACCCCTCCACTTT. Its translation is CASSPPGGSPLHF.

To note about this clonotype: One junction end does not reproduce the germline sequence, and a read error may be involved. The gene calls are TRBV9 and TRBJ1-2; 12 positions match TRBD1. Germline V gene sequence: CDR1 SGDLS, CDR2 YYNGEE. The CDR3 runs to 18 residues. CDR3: CASSVAGTGGTLNYDYTF. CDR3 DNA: TGTGCCAGCAGCGTAGCAGGGACAGGGGGCACCCTGAACTATGACTACACCTTC.

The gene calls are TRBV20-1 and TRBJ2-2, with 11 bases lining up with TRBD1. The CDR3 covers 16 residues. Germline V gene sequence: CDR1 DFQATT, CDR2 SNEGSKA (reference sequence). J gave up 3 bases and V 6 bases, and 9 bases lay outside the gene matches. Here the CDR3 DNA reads TGCAGTGCGAGTGTAGGGGACAGGGGGGACACCGGGGAGCTGTTTTTT. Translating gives CSASVGDRGDTGELFF.

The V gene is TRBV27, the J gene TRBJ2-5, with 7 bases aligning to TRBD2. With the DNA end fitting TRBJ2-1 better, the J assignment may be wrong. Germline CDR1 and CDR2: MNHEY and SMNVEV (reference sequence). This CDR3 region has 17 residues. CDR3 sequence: CASSLYLAAPSYNEQFF. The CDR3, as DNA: TGTGCCAGCAGTTTATACCTAGCGGCCCCCTCCTACAATGAGCAGTTCTTC.

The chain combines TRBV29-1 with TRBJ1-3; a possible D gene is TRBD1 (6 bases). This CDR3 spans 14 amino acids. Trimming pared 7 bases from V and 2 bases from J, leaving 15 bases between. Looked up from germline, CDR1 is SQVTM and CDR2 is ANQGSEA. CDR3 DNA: TGCAGCGGATCAGGGGAACGTGCTGGAAACACCATATATTTT. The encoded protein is CSGSGERAGNTIYF.

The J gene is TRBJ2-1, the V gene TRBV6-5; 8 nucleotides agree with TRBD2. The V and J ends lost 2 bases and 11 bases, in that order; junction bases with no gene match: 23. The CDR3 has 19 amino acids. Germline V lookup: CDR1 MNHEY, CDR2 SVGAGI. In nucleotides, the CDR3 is TGTGCCAGCAGTTACCGCGGTCTTGAAAAGACTAGCGTCATCTCCAAGCAGTTCTTC. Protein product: CASSYRGLEKTSVISKQFF.